One and the same sample provided the 5 T cell receptor beta chains below, sequenced in a study of blood T cells in healthy people across ages. A second PCR of 7 to 11 cycles used a sample-barcoded 5' primer and a J-beta primer mix. Using its own MiXCR run on the 5' RACE reads, TCRdb lists one record per CDR3 protein. The data hold 1.5 million to 2 million distinct CDR3 sequences, with roughly 30% observed a single time. What was sequenced was blood. Receptors were obtained from a woman aged 25 to 39 in good health.

This chain links TRBV9 with TRBJ1-5; the D is unclear. This CDR3 region has 14 residues. In germline, CDR1 is SGDLS, CDR2 YYNGEE. With 3 bases removed from V and 10 bases from J, the gap between germline ends came to 17 bases. The CDR3 region has the DNA TGTGCCAGCAGCGCCGAAGGGTCGCTTGGCCCCCAGCATTTT. It encodes CASSAEGSLGPQHF.

V gene TRBV21-1 combines with J gene TRBJ1-2; no DNA check was done on the table's D call, TRBD1. TRBV21-1 is a pseudogene locus. The CDR3 runs to 16 residues. The CDR3 reads CASSWKPRGQREGYTF. CDR3 DNA: TGTGCCAGCAGCTGGAAGCCCAGGGGGCAGAGGGAGGGCTACACCTTC.

The count of this clonotype is one. The chain employs TRBV20-1 and TRBJ1-5; TRBD1 matches 9 bases. V lost 4 bases to trimming and J lost 3 bases; unmatched junction nucleotides: 4. The CDR3 has 14 residues. Germline V lookup: CDR1 DFQATT, CDR2 SNEGSKA (reference sequence). The CDR3 loop reads CSAKTGGVNQPQHF. As DNA, the CDR3 is TGCAGTGCTAAGACAGGGGGTGTCAATCAGCCCCAGCATTTT.

This clonotype was counted once. V is TRBV5-4 and J is TRBJ2-1; 14 bases are shared with TRBD2. This CDR3 spans 15 amino acids. Germline CDR1 and CDR2: SGHNT and YYREEE (reference sequence). Trimming removed 4 bases from V and 8 bases from J; junction bases left unmatched: 5. CDR3: CASSRPGLAGDEQFF. DNA for the CDR3: TGTGCCAGCAGCCGACCGGGACTAGCGGGAGATGAGCAGTTCTTC.

This clonotype occurred many times. The V and J genes are TRBV7-9 and TRBJ2-7; D is ambiguous. CDR1 and CDR2 (germline): SEHNR, FQNEAQ (reference sequence). The V gene lost 3 bases and the J gene lost 0 bases, with 3 bases spanning the gap. The CDR3 is 12 amino acids. CDR3 nucleotides: TGTGCCAGCAGCTTGGGCTCCTACGAGCAGTACTTC. The encoded protein is CASSLGSYEQYF.